This record looks at one TCR beta chain sequence and its context. CDR1 and CDR2 (germline): WSHSY, SAAADI. CDR3 size: 14 residues. The V end lost 4 bases, the J end lost 5 bases, and 12 bases lay between the germline ends. This entry belongs to a study of regulatory dendritic cells for organ transplantation. Profiling relied on immunoSEQ multiplex PCR, and the TCRdb table lists in-frame clones only, not all of them. The data contain 25,000 to 30,000 clones, roughly 84% of them singletons. The sample taken for sequencing was naive CD8+ T cells from blood. As to subset: CD45RA+ naive T cells. This receptor was identified in a human donor in good health. The J gene is TRBJ1-5, the V gene TRBV10-2, with a tentative D call TRBD1 (6 bases). CDR3 amino acids: CASSGVAGDQPQHF. CDR3 DNA sequence: TGCGCCAGCAGTGGGGTGGCAGGGGATCAGCCCCAGCATTTT.